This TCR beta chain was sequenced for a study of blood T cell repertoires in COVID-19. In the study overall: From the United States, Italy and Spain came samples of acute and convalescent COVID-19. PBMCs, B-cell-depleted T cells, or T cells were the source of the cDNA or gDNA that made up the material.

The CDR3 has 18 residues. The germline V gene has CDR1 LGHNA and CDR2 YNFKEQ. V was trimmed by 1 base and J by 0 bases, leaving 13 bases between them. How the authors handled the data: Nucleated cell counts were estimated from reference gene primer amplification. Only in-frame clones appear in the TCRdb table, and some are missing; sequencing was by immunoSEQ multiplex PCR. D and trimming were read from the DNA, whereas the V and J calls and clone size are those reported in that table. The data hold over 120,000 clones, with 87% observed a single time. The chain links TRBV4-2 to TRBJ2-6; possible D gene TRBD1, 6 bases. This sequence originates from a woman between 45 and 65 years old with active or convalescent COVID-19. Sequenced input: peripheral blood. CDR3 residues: CASSQVGTPSSGANVLTF. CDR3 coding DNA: TGTGCCAGCAGCCAAGTGGGGACACCGAGCTCTGGGGCCAACGTCCTGACTTTC.